This TCR beta chain came from a study of shared clonotypes between healthy human individuals (dated by TCRdb to the early 2020s). About the investigation overall: Three men and two women, aged 18 to 49 years, made up the cohort. For each donor, three plates each were used for CD4 naive and CD4 memory, two plates were used for CD8 naive, and one plate was used for CD8 memory. To estimate repertoire size and how much clonotype sharing occurs between individuals, the study deeply sequenced the blood TCR repertoires of roughly 5 healthy adults. Different laboratories and diverse techniques were used to prepare libraries and sequence TCR repertoires, to increase sequencing depth and limit assay-specific biases. Between about 0.85 and 9.5 billion PBMCs per donor were obtained by leukapheresis. On the study overall, not on this receptor specifically: Pairwise subsampling indicated that sequencing depth was expected to affect the degree of clonotype sharing among donors. Approximately 5% of naive CD4, 3% to 3.5% of naive CD8, roughly 2.5% of memory CD4, and 0.35% to 0.4% of memory CD8 clonotypes were shared across a few donors. Because the study included only a small number of donors, the genetic and exposure-history diversity represented was limited. Estimated clonotype richness was generally larger for naive than for memory subsets. Even with the large sequencing depth, rarefaction of the sorted-subset datasets indicated that sequencing was incomplete. Compared with non-shared clonotypes, clonotypes shared by all four sorted-subset donors had higher generation probabilities. Sampling was restricted to blood, and TCR repertoires in tissues likely differ from the TCR repertoires found in blood.

A note on this clone: It lacks a known antigen. No much larger clone is present one base from it, and per-base qualities are unavailable.

The donors were healthy, HIV-negative adults who had no recently reported acute infections or vaccinations. Only Caucasian adults living in Nashville, Tennessee, USA were represented among the donors. Magnetic negative selection was used to enrich CD4+ T cells, after which naive cells were positively selected on CD45RA and the negative fraction became the memory subset. After blood collection by leukapheresis, PBMCs were isolated using Ficoll-Histopaque density gradient centrifugation and then cryopreserved in the vapor phase of liquid nitrogen. Analytical flow cytometry was used to check the purity and quantity of each magnetically sorted T cell population. Genomic DNA was isolated from each sorted fraction and quantified by UV absorbance on a Nanodrop 2000c. Using the deep immunoSEQ assay, multiplex PCR amplified TCR CDR3 regions from genomic DNA. Extracted genomic DNA from each cell subset was spread evenly across all wells of several immunoSEQ 96-well plates, with each plate serving as a replicate. For sorted subsets, 200 ng of genomic DNA, equivalent to 25,000 to 35,000 T cell genomes, went into each replicate PCR. Purified libraries were measured with a Qubit 3.0 fluorometer, size-checked on a Bioanalyzer 2100, and measured again with the KAPA Library Quantification kit. Every immunoSEQ 96-well plate was sequenced on a dedicated single-read 150-cycle Illumina NextSeq 550 flow cell. As for the authors' bioinformatics: The immunoSEQ output contained only junctional sequences without quality scores, so filtering could not match that applied to full-length reads. To assign V/J genes and CDR3, sequences were annotated against IMGT germline references using PyIR, a Python wrapper for IgBLAST v1.9. Reads with weak V/J assignments (E-value above 1e-6), missing CDR3, stop codons, out-of-frame junctions, or ambiguous translated residues were removed. V3J clonotypes were defined by identical inferred V gene, J gene, and CDR3 amino acid sequence. Percentage overlap between repertoires was calculated by dividing the number of shared unique clonotypes by the size of the smaller repertoire. Repertoire richness was assessed with RTK rarefaction, the Chao1 estimator, and Recon v2.1 estimates of unobserved clonotypes. OLGA was used to compute generation probabilities for all TCRbeta clonotypes that the gDNA method yielded from a handful of donors. TCRdb re-hosts the immuneACCESS table, in-frame sequences only. Its copies lack some clones; in the studies checked, an unresolved V gene accounts for under half of them, and the cause for the rest is not known. That table gives V, J and clone size, and the DNA gave D and trimming. Counted in this sample were some 2.3 million clones; 85% to 95% of them appeared once. The top ten clones comprise about 0.39% of the sample.

CDR1 and CDR2 are read off the germline V gene as ENHRY and SYGVKD. The CDR3 contains 16 residues, cysteine and phenylalanine counted. Only the CDR3 DNA stays, 48 bases, in frame from base 1. V lost 3 bases and J lost 6 bases, and the count of bases not matched to a germline gene is 10. Material: naive CD4+ T cells from PBMCs. This specimen's cell subset or site label, per the study, means: CD45RA+ positively selected. The sequence was collected from a man aged 18 to 35 in good health. Some clones in this sample may be carry-over from other donors' samples. The rearrangement combines TRBV10-3 with TRBJ1-1, and TRBD1 aligns with 10 junction nucleotides. At the DNA level, the sequence is TGTGCCATCAGTGAATCGGACAGGGGGTCGACCTCTGAAGCTTTCTTT. It encodes CAISESDRGSTSEAFF.